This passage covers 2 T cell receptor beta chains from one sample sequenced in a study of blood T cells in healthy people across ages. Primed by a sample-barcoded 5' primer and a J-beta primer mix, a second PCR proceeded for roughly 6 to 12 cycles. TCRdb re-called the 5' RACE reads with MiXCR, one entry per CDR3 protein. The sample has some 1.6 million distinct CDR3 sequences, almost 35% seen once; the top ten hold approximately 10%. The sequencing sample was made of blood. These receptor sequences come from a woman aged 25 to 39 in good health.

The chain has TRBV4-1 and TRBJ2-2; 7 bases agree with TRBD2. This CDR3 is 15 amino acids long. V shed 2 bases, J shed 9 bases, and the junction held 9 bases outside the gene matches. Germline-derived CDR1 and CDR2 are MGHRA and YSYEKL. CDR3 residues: CASSQPRRGGRELFF. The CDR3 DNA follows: TGCGCCAGCAGCCAACCTCGACGGGGAGGGAGGGAGCTGTTTTTT.

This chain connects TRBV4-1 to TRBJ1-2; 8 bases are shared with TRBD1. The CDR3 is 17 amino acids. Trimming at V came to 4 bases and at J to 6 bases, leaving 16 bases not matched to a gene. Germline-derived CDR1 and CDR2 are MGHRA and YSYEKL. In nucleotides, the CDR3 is TGCGCCAGCAGCCTCAGTCCCGGGACAGGAACTTACCATGGCTACACCTTC. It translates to CASSLSPGTGTYHGYTF.